The 11 T cell receptor beta chains listed next were all sequenced from one sample in a study of blood T cell repertoires in COVID-19. The assay was immunoSEQ multiplex PCR, and TCRdb's table has in-frame clones only and misses some. Of about 46,000 clones in the sample, 80% to 90% were seen once. Sequencing input: peripheral blood. Source of these receptors: a human donor in a cohort sampled during active COVID-19.

The chain combines TRBV7-2 with TRBJ1-2; no clear D gene. The CDR3 sequence is 12 residues long. Trimming removed 5 bases at V and 6 bases at J, with 10 bases between. Germline values: CDR1 SGHTA, CDR2 FQGNSA. The CDR3 here is CASSPRSDGYTF. The DNA of the CDR3 is TGTGCCAGCAGCCCCCGGTCGGATGGCTACACCTTC.

The chain combines TRBV5-1 with TRBJ1-1; no clear D. The germline V gene has CDR1 SGHRS and CDR2 YFSETQ. V was clipped by 4 bases and J by 0 bases, with 16 bases between them. This CDR3 contains 16 residues. CDR3 in amino acids: CASSEIIGLMNTEAFF. CDR3 nucleotides: TGCGCCAGCAGCGAAATCATTGGACTGATGAACACTGAAGCTTTCTTT.

V is TRBV7-3 and J is TRBJ2-7; D perhaps matches TRBD2 (6 bases). From germline, CDR1 is SGHTA and CDR2 FQGTGA. This CDR3 spans 12 amino acids. The V end lost 3 bases, the J end lost 6 bases, and 9 bases lay between the germline ends. The CDR3 nucleotides read TGTGCCAGCAGCTTTCCCGGGGGCGAGCAGTACTTC. Amino acids: CASSFPGGEQYF.

The rearrangement joins TRBV12-3 or TRBV12-4 to TRBJ2-7; unclear D gene. V lost 6 bases and J 2 bases, leaving 11 bases between the germline ends. The CDR3 runs to 13 residues. Written as DNA, the CDR3 is TGTGCCAGCAGCCTCAGGATTACCTACGAGCAGTACTTC. Amino acid sequence: CASSLRITYEQYF.

The chain has TRBV12-5 and TRBJ1-2; 9 nucleotides line up with TRBD1. CDR1 is LGHNT and CDR2 is FRNRAP in the germline V gene. Trimming removed 5 bases from V and 3 bases from J; junction bases left unmatched: 13. This CDR3 is built from 17 residues. The CDR3 DNA is TGTGCTAGTGGTCCACAAAGTTCCGGGACAGGGCACTATGGCTACACCTTC. Translation: CASGPQSSGTGHYGYTF.

The chain links TRBV6-4 to TRBJ2-3; 7 bases fit TRBD1. CDR1 is MRHNA and CDR2 is SNTAGT in the germline V gene. J was trimmed by 0 bases and V by 3 bases; bases with no gene match: 6. The CDR3 consists of 16 residues. DNA for the CDR3: TGTGCCAGCAGTGAAGAGGCAGGGGGTAGCACAGATACGCAGTATTTT. It codes for CASSEEAGGSTDTQYF.

The V call is TRBV27, the J call TRBJ2-7; D possibly corresponds to TRBD1 (5 bases). The CDR3 has 15 residues. The ends were cut back, 4 bases at V and 6 bases at J, with 19 bases in the middle. Germline V gives CDR1 MNHEY, CDR2 SMNVEV (reference sequence). The CDR3 loop is CASSYLDSYNSEQYF. The CDR3 bases are TGTGCCAGCAGTTACCTTGACAGCTACAACTCCGAGCAGTACTTC.

The chain combines TRBV5-1 with TRBJ2-1, with D possibly TRBD2 on 6 matching bases. The germline CDR1 and CDR2 sequences are SGHRS and YFSETQ. The V and J ends lost 0 bases and 7 bases respectively, with 11 bases between them. The CDR3 has 14 residues. The CDR3 coding sequence is TGCGCCAGCAGCTTGGGACTAGATAGGAATGAGCAGTTCTTC. As protein: CASSLGLDRNEQFF. Full variable domain (outside the CDR3, taken from reference TRBV5-1 and TRBJ2-1): KAGVTQTPRYLIKTRGQQVTLSCSPISGHRSVSWYQQTPGQGLQFLFEYFSETQRNKGNFPGRFSGRQFSNSRSEMNVSTLELGDSALYLCASSLGLDRNEQFFGPGTRLTVL.

The chain has TRBV27 and TRBJ2-7; tentative D call: TRBD2 (6 bases). Germline V gene sequence: CDR1 MNHEY, CDR2 SMNVEV (reference sequence). The CDR3 loop spans 15 amino acids. V gave up 3 bases and J gave up 2 bases, with 14 bases separating them. This chain's CDR3 is CASSLQGLQAYEQYF. For the CDR3, the DNA is TGTGCCAGCAGTTTGCAGGGACTGCAAGCCTACGAGCAGTACTTC.

The rearrangement uses TRBV11-2 and TRBJ2-7; possibly TRBD2 for D (7 bases). Trimming removed 1 base from V and 1 base from J, with 14 bases in between. Germline CDR1 reads SGHAT; CDR2 reads FQNNGV. This CDR3 spans 16 amino acids. The CDR3 DNA follows: TGTGCCAGCAGCTTAGCAACGCGGGGGCTATCCTACGAGCAGTACTTC. Translation gives CASSLATRGLSYEQYF.

The chain links TRBV27 to TRBJ2-7, with 9 nucleotides matching TRBD1. This CDR3 is 16 amino acids long. Germline-derived CDR1 and CDR2 are MNHEY and SMNVEV (reference sequence). Germline trimming cut 3 bases from V and 1 base from J; bases unmatched to any gene: 7. The CDR3 DNA is TGTGCCAGCAGTTTTCTCGGACAGGGGCCATCCTACGAGCAGTACTTC. It yields the protein CASSFLGQGPSYEQYF.